The 6 T cell receptor beta chains in this list originate from one sample, sequenced in a study of tumor-infiltrating lymphocytes in primary liver carcinoma. Starting material for RNA and DNA co-extraction consisted of about 17-32 mg of unsorted bulk tissue. A constant-region primer served to make TCR beta cDNA from about 500 ng total RNA. Sequencing libraries for TCR beta derived from three nested multiplex PCR rounds that used slightly modified ARM-PCR. Forward primers for TRBV1-TRBV30 and a C-beta reverse primer served the first two PCR rounds, at about 10 cycles each. TCRdb reanalysed the multiplex PCR reads using MiXCR and keeps one entry per CDR3 protein. This sample has tens of thousands of distinct CDR3 sequences; roughly 72% occur once, and the top ten carry approximately 26%. The sample was tumor-adjacent normal liver tissue. These receptors all come from a man aged 40-55 years with primary liver carcinoma and hepatitis B virus infection.

V gene TRBV5-1 combines with J gene TRBJ2-7; either TRBD1 or TRBD2 may supply D (5 bases each). CDR1 SGHRS and CDR2 YFSETQ come from the germline V gene. The V and J ends lost 7 bases and 0 bases respectively, with 17 bases between them. CDR3 length: 15 amino acids. CDR3 in DNA: TGCGCCAGCTGCACCGGGACCAGACTCTCCTACGAGCAGTACTTC. Its translation: CASCTGTRLSYEQYF.

Comment on this clonotype: This CDR3 is missing its conserved last phenylalanine or tryptophan, likely due to a read error. Because the CDR3's place on the DNA is in doubt, the DNA is left out and the CDR3 is given as listed by TCRdb. The rearrangement links TRBV10-2 to TRBJ1-6; the D call in the table, TRBD1, was not verified against the DNA. From its first to its last residue, the CDR3 has 16 amino acids. Germline V gene lookup returns CDR1 WSHSY and CDR2 SAAADI. The CDR3 loop reads CASSEGQGAYNSPPHS.

The table lists this clonotype with a count of one. The conserved phenylalanine or tryptophan normally closing the CDR3 is absent here, so this likely arose from a read error. The chain joins TRBV19 to TRBJ1-2; 7 bases are shared with TRBD1. CDR1 and CDR2 (germline): LNHDA, SQIVND (reference sequence). Trimming cost V 7 bases and J 4 bases; bases outside gene matches: 6. This CDR3 spans 13 amino acids. CDR3 nucleotide sequence: TGTGCCAGTAACAGGGGCGCGGGCTATGGCTACACCCTC. The encoded protein is CASNRGAGYGYTL.

This clonotype was seen at least ten times. V and J are TRBV7-9 and TRBJ2-2, with D unresolved. This CDR3 spans 15 amino acids. Trimming took 2 bases from V and 0 from J, leaving 7 bases between them. Germline loops: CDR1 SEHNR, CDR2 FQNEAQ (reference sequence). The CDR3 loop reads CASSLLGPNTGELFF. Here the CDR3 DNA reads TGTGCCAGCAGCTTACTAGGGCCGAACACCGGGGAGCTGTTTTTT.

Points on this clonotype: Relative to the germline gene, one junction end is altered; a read error may explain this. This chain joins TRBV10-3 and TRBJ2-7, with unresolved D. The CDR3 runs to 12 residues. Germline V lookup: CDR1 ENHRY, CDR2 SYGVKD. The CDR3 bases are TGTACCATTAGTGAAGCCGGGCAAGGGCAGTACTTC. Its translation is CTISEAGQGQYF.

Notes on this clonotype: Sequence at one end of the junction differs from germline and may be a read error. The V and J genes are TRBV11-1 and TRBJ2-1; TRBD2 might be the D (6 bases). CDR1 is SGHAT, CDR2 FQDESV, per germline (reference sequence). The CDR3 extends over 15 amino acids. Written as DNA, the CDR3 is TGTACCAGCAGGGAGGAGACAATCCTCTCCAATGAGCAGTTCTTT. Its translation is CTSREETILSNEQFF.